The T cell receptor (beta chain) under discussion was sequenced for a study of radiotherapy plus CTLA-4 blockade in lung cancer. Germline V gives CDR1 SGHNT, CDR2 YYREEE (reference sequence). This CDR3 contains 12 residues. The V and J ends lost 2 bases and 10 bases respectively, with 12 bases between them. Receiving focal radiation plus CTLA-4 blockade with ipilimumab were patients who had chemo-refractory metastatic non-small-cell lung cancer. The method was immunoSEQ multiplex PCR; TCRdb's version includes in-frame clones alone and lacks a portion of them. Of tens of thousands of clones detected, 60% to 80% appear once; the ten largest clones hold 2% to 3%. This clone was seen a handful of times.

The sequenced sample was peripheral blood, obtained from a patient treated with radiotherapy plus ipilimumab. This clonotype originated in a human donor with non-small cell lung cancer whose response to radiotherapy plus ipilimumab could not be evaluated. The V gene is TRBV5-4, the J gene TRBJ1-2, with D unresolved. CDR3 in DNA: TGTGCCAGCAGCTTTGATCAGCGGTCCTACACCTTC. It is translated as CASSFDQRSYTF.